A single sample gave rise to the 11 T cell receptor beta chains below, sequenced in a study of blood T cell repertoires in COVID-19. Assay used: immunoSEQ multiplex PCR; TCRdb lists only in-frame clones, some missing. The sample lists 62,000 or so clones, around 91% occurring once. Sequencing was performed on peripheral blood. The receptor source for this set is a man aged 45-60 years with acute or convalescent COVID-19.

The table lists this clone with a count of one. This sequence joins TRBV21-1 and TRBJ2-1; TRBD2 is the table's D call and was not checked against the DNA. TRBV21-1 is listed as a pseudogene. The CDR3 runs 14 residues. The DNA for the CDR3 is TGTGCCCCGAACCCGGAGGGGCACAACAATGAGCAGTTCTTC. As protein: CAPNPEGHNNEQFF.

Only one count was recorded for this clone. V and J are TRBV6-1 and TRBJ1-5; TRBD1 agrees at 7 bases. The CDR3 contains 16 residues. V shed 2 bases and J 5 bases; nucleotides not matched to a gene: 9. CDR1 is MNHNS and CDR2 is SASEGT in the germline V gene. In DNA, the CDR3 is TGTGCCAGCAGTGAACAGGGCCAGGGGGTCCATCAGCCCCAGCATTTT. Protein product: CASSEQGQGVHQPQHF.

The rearrangement uses TRBV30 and TRBJ1-6; 7 bases align to TRBD1. The CDR3 is 13 residues long. Germline loops: CDR1 GTSNPN, CDR2 SVGIG (reference sequence). J was trimmed by 12 bases and V by 2 bases; bases with no gene match: 7. The CDR3 is CAWSRTGDKPLHF. For the CDR3, the DNA is TGTGCCTGGAGTCGGACAGGCGATAAACCCCTCCACTTT.

The chain employs TRBV3-1 (or the pseudogene TRBV3-2) and TRBJ2-1, with TRBD2 identical over 11 bases. J was trimmed by 7 bases and V by 5 bases; bases with no gene match: 7. The CDR3 is 15 amino acids. Germline V gene sequence: CDR1 LGHDT, CDR2 YNNKEL (reference sequence). This CDR3 is CASSSTGTSGNEQFF. In nucleotides, the CDR3 is TGTGCCAGCAGCTCAACCGGGACTAGCGGAAATGAGCAGTTCTTC.

The V and J genes are TRBV5-1 and TRBJ1-4; TRBD1 matches 7 bases. After removal of 3 bases from V and 2 bases from J, the junction contained 7 bases not matched to a gene. CDR3 size: 16 residues. The V gene's germline CDR1 is SGHRS and CDR2 YFSETQ. The CDR3, as DNA: TGCGCCAGCAGCTGGGGTGAGGGGGCGACTAATGAAAAACTGTTTTTT. This sequence encodes CASSWGEGATNEKLFF.

This sequence joins TRBV27 and TRBJ2-5; 7 nucleotides line up with TRBD1. Trimming cost V 5 bases and J 5 bases; bases outside gene matches: 11. Per the germline V gene, CDR1 is MNHEY and CDR2 is SMNVEV (reference sequence). There are 15 residues in the CDR3. The CDR3 DNA reads TGTGCCAGCAGTGTACAGGGGAATGGTAAGGAGACCCAGTACTTC. It is translated as CASSVQGNGKETQYF.

This sequence joins TRBV2 and TRBJ2-1, with TRBD1 identical over 12 bases. J lost 9 bases, V lost 7 bases, and 7 bases had no gene match. The CDR3 loop spans 14 amino acids. Germline CDR1 is SNHLY and CDR2 is FYNNEI. In DNA, the CDR3 is TGTGCCAGCACGCCGGGACAGGGGGCGGGTGAGCAGTTCTTC. This gives the protein CASTPGQGAGEQFF.

This chain joins TRBV21-1 and TRBJ2-2; whether TRBD1, the table's D call, matches the DNA was not checked. TRBV21-1 is tagged as a pseudogene. This CDR3 comprises 20 residues. The DNA for the CDR3 is TGTGCCAGCAGCAAGGGACCAGCTCCAGGCAGGGGTTGGAACACCGGGGAGCTGTTTTTT. Translated: CASSKGPAPGRGWNTGELFF.

The chain uses TRBV7-9 and TRBJ2-2, with 9 bases aligning to TRBD2. Germline lookup yields CDR1 SEHNR and CDR2 FQNEAQ (reference sequence). Trimming removed 4 bases from V and 7 bases from J; junction bases left unmatched: 7. The CDR3 contains 15 residues. The CDR3 sequence is CASSYLAGIGGELFF. CDR3 bases: TGTGCCAGCAGCTATCTAGCGGGGATAGGCGGGGAGCTGTTTTTT.

The V call is TRBV6-2 or TRBV6-3, the J call TRBJ2-7; TRBD2 matches 8 bases. J gave up 5 bases and V 5 bases, and 8 bases lay outside the gene matches. The CDR3 is 14 amino acids. Germline CDR1 is MNHEY and CDR2 is SVGEGT. Here the CDR3 reads CASSPELAVNEQYV. The CDR3 DNA sequence: TGTGCCAGCAGTCCGGAACTAGCGGTAAACGAGCAGTACGTC.

The chain uses TRBV4-1 and TRBJ2-2; 12 positions match TRBD1. Germline assignment: CDR1 MGHRA and CDR2 YSYEKL. J gave up 4 bases and V 2 bases, and 5 bases lay outside the gene matches. The CDR3 has 17 amino acids. CDR3 region: CASSQRDRGLITGELFF. The CDR3 bases are TGCGCCAGCAGCCAACGGGACAGGGGGCTTATCACCGGGGAGCTGTTTTTT.